A selection of T cell receptor beta chains follows, all from one sample in a study of blood T cell repertoires in COVID-19. Measured with immunoSEQ multiplex PCR; TCRdb has only the in-frame clones, and not every one. Of 300,000 or so clones listed, over 75% were seen once; the top ten hold more than 1%. The material sequenced was PBMCs or T cells enriched from blood (not recorded which). Receptors were obtained from a young woman who had recovered from COVID-19. The CDR3 runs from the conserved cysteine through the conserved F or W. The D gene is left open where the match is weak. Expanded clones are given a class, and other clones once, few, many or no size at all.

j_call v_call d_call clone_size cdr3_aa cdr3_nt
TRBJ2-2 TRBV2 TRBD2 . CASRGGRGTGELFF TGTGCCAGCCGGGGGGGGCGCGGAACCGGGGAGCTGTTTTTT
TRBJ2-3 TRBV19 TRBD2 . CASSFFHSSGGAAGDTQYF TGTGCCAGTAGCTTCTTCCACTCTAGCGGGGGGGCCGCCGGAGATACGCAGTATTTT
TRBJ2-3 TRBV10-3 TRBD1 once CAISGQGNTDTQYF TGTGCCATCAGTGGACAGGGGAACACAGATACGCAGTATTTT
TRBJ1-2 TRBV4-3 TRBD1 . CASSQGQGGYGYTF TGCGCCAGCAGCCAAGGACAGGGGGGCTATGGCTACACCTTC
TRBJ2-1 TRBV7-9 TRBD1 once CASSSKRLRDRRTNEQFF TGTGCCAGCAGCTCAAAACGACTCCGGGACAGACGAACAAATGAGCAGTTCTTC
TRBJ1-4 TRBV29-1 TRBD1 . CSVEAPGTGGEKLFF TGCAGCGTTGAAGCCCCCGGGACAGGGGGAGAAAAACTGTTTTTT
TRBJ2-1 TRBV5-8 TRBD1 . CASRTGEVDEQFF TGTGCCTCGCGGACAGGGGAGGTCGATGAGCAGTTCTTC
TRBJ1-5 TRBV19 TRBD1 . CASSRTGEAWQPQHF TGTGCCAGTAGTAGGACAGGGGAGGCTTGGCAGCCCCAGCATTTT
TRBJ2-5 TRBV19 TRBD2 . CASSISGGIQETQYF TGTGCCAGTAGTATATCCGGGGGGATCCAAGAGACCCAGTACTTC
TRBJ2-5 TRBV18 . . CASSSRGYQETQYF TGTGCCAGCTCATCGCGCGGGTACCAAGAGACCCAGTACTTC
TRBJ1-5 TRBV5-5 . . CASSLTGAGSNQPQHF TGTGCCAGCAGCTTGACCGGGGCGGGAAGCAATCAGCCCCAGCATTTT
TRBJ2-7 TRBV10-1 TRBD1 . CASSGGAKGHEQYF TGCGCCAGCTCAGGGGGCGCGAAGGGCCACGAGCAGTACTTC
TRBJ1-2 TRBV19 . . CASSTQDARANYGYTF TGTGCCAGTAGTACGCAAGATGCCAGGGCTAACTATGGCTACACCTTC
TRBJ2-1 TRBV5-5 TRBD2 . CASSFRLADYNEQFF TGTGCCAGCAGCTTTAGGCTAGCGGACTACAATGAGCAGTTCTTC
TRBJ1-5 TRBV27 . . CARGVWRNQPQHF TGTGCCAGGGGAGTATGGCGCAATCAGCCCCAGCATTTT
TRBJ2-5 TRBV7-2 TRBD2 . CASSLGASGGGQETQYF TGTGCCAGCAGCTTAGGAGCTAGCGGGGGGGGACAAGAGACCCAGTACTTC
TRBJ1-4 TRBV2 TRBD1 . CASSELTGGRNEKLFF TGTGCCAGCAGTGAACTGACAGGGGGACGGAATGAAAAACTGTTTTTT
TRBJ1-6 TRBV27 . . CASSLIGDSPLHF TGTGCCAGCAGTTTAATCGGGGATTCACCCCTCCACTTT
TRBJ2-7 TRBV7-9 TRBD1 once CASSLDRGYPEQYF TGTGCCAGCAGCTTGGACAGGGGATATCCCGAGCAGTACTTC
TRBJ1-5 TRBV24-1 TRBD1 once CATSDSTGGGGAAFGNQPQHF TGTGCCACCAGTGATTCAACAGGGGGCGGTGGGGCGGCGTTCGGCAATCAGCCCCAGCATTTT
TRBJ2-5 TRBV2 TRBD2 . CASSRLAGGLEETQYF TGTGCCAGCAGTCGACTAGCGGGGGGTCTGGAGGAGACCCAGTACTTC
TRBJ1-1 TRBV5-1 . . CASSQLGQGTEAFF TGCGCCAGCAGCCAACTGGGGCAGGGCACTGAAGCTTTCTTT
TRBJ2-1 TRBV24-1 TRBD2 . CATSDSGGGPVRNEQFF TGTGCCACCAGTGATTCCGGCGGGGGGCCGGTTAGGAATGAGCAGTTCTTC
TRBJ1-5 TRBV7-9 TRBD1 . CASSFGQGNQPQHF TGTGCCAGCAGCTTTGGACAGGGGAATCAGCCCCAGCATTTT
TRBJ1-5 TRBV15 . . CATSRDRGANQPQHF TGTGCCACCAGCAGAGATCGGGGAGCTAATCAGCCCCAGCATTTT
TRBJ1-3 TRBV18 TRBD1 . CASSPLPKGQNIGNTIYF TGTGCCAGCTCACCACTTCCTAAGGGACAGAACATTGGAAACACCATATATTTT
TRBJ1-2 TRBV27 . . CASSLSGGGDGYTF TGTGCCAGCAGTTTATCGGGCGGAGGGGATGGCTACACCTTC
TRBJ1-5 TRBV24-1 TRBD1 . CATRGQGADQPQHF TGTGCCACCAGGGGACAGGGGGCGGATCAGCCCCAGCATTTT
TRBJ1-1 TRBV3-1/TRBV3-2 . few CASSQGLPWARGVTEAFF TGTGCCAGCAGCCAAGGGCTCCCTTGGGCCAGGGGCGTCACTGAAGCTTTCTTT
TRBJ1-3 TRBV10-1 . once CASSSSGPSGNTIYF TGCGCCAGCAGTTCTTCAGGGCCCTCTGGAAACACCATATATTTT